This T cell receptor (beta chain) was recorded in a study of shared clonotypes between healthy human individuals. Study-level background: Each donor had three CD4 naive, three CD4 memory, two CD8 naive and one CD8 memory plate.

The germline V gene has CDR1 SGHRS and CDR2 YFSETQ. Trimming stripped 0 bases from V and 7 bases from J, with 11 bases between. The CDR3 runs 14 residues. A word on this clone: The antigen is undetermined.

At a deep level, the assay was run. The DNA input per sorted-subset replicate PCR was roughly 210 ng, corresponding to tens of thousands of T cell genomes. The table came from immunoSEQ multiplex PCR; TCRdb's copy has only in-frame clones and leaves some out. The data hold some 89,000 clones, with 65% to 70% observed a single time. Findings and caveats of the study: Lower generation probabilities were found for non-shared clonotypes than for those shared by all four donors.

The clonotype comes from a man aged 25 to 45 in good health. The J gene is TRBJ1-5, the V gene TRBV5-1; D may be TRBD1 (6 bases). Sequenced material: memory CD8+ T cells sorted from blood. Subset: CD45RO+ cells pooled with CCR7-negative TemRA cells. The CDR3 sequence: CASSLEAGDQPQHF. Here the CDR3 DNA reads TGCGCCAGCAGCTTGGAAGCAGGGGACCAGCCCCAGCATTTT.